This T cell receptor beta chain comes out of a study of response to subunit inactivated influenza vaccine. This clonotype was seen more than once but under ten times. What it binds is unknown. Study-level points and caveats: Each seasonal flu vaccination may recruit only limited new T cells, authors suggested.

TCRdb fed the RT-PCR reads into MiXCR, producing one record per CDR3 protein. The profile shows around 530,000 distinct CDR3 sequences, approximately 15% of them singletons. With 1 base clipped from V and 1 base from J, the junction kept 5 bases outside the gene matches. CDR1 and CDR2 from the germline V gene are DFQATT and SNEGSKA (reference sequence). There are 16 residues in the CDR3. This specimen consisted of CD4+ T cells sorted from PBMCs, obtained less than 25 months after vaccination. This receptor was identified in a man aged 45 to 70 who received an inactivated influenza vaccine. V is TRBV20-1 and J is TRBJ2-3, with 10 nucleotides matching TRBD2. DNA for the CDR3: TGCAGTGCTAGAGGAGCGGGAGGGCGTGGCACAGATACGCAGTATTTT. Residues: CSARGAGGRGTDTQYF.